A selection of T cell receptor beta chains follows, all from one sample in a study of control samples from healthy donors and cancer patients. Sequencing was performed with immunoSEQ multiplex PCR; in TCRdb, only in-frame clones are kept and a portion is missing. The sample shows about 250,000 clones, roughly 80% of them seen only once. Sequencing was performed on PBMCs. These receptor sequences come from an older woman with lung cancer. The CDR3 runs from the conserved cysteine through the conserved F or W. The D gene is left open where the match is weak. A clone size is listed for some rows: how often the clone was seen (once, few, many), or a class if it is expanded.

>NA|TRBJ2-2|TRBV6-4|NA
CASSDQPGTSTGELFF
TGTGCCAGCAGTGACCAACCCGGGACGAGCACCGGGGAGCTGTTTTTT
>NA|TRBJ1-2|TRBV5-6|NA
CASSPDRNYGYTF
TGTGCCAGCAGCCCCGACAGGAACTATGGCTACACCTTC
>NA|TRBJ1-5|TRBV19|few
CASGGLRDNQPQHF
TGTGCCAGTGGGGGGCTGAGGGACAATCAGCCCCAGCATTTT
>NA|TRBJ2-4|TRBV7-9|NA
CASSLISTGVKNIQYF
TGTGCCAGCAGCTTAATCTCAACGGGGGTCAAAAACATTCAGTACTTC
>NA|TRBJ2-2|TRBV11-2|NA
CASSLVLGAGVSGELFF
TGTGCCAGCAGCTTAGTCCTGGGCGCAGGGGTGTCCGGGGAGCTGTTTTTT
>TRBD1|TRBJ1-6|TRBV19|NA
CASSISRQGGSPLHF
TGTGCCAGTAGTATATCCCGACAGGGAGGTTCACCCCTCCACTTT
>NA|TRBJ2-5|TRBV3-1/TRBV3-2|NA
CASSPDSAYQETQYF
TGTGCCAGCAGCCCGGACTCCGCGTACCAAGAGACCCAGTACTTC
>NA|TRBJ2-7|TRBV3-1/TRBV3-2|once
CASSQVPWEQYF
TGTGCCAGCAGCCAAGTCCCGTGGGAGCAGTACTTC
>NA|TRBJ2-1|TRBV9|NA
CASSVGGPRALQNEQFF
TGTGCCAGCAGCGTAGGGGGGCCCCGGGCACTACAGAATGAGCAGTTCTTC
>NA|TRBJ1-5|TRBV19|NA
CASKGGGGNQPQHF
TGTGCCTCAAAGGGGGGAGGGGGCAATCAGCCCCAGCATTTT
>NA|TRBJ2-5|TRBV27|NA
CASSLSLVRGETQYF
TGTGCCAGCAGTTTATCTCTCGTTAGGGGAGAGACCCAGTACTTC
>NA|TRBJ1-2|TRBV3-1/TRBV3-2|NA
CASSQGSVGVGYTF
TGTGCCAGCAGCCAAGGGAGCGTCGGGGTCGGCTACACCTTC
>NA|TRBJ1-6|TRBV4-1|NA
CASSASPTVISYNSPLHF
TGCGCCAGCAGCGCTTCCCCGACCGTGATCTCCTATAATTCACCCCTCCACTTT
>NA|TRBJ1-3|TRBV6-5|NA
CASSYSRGNTIYF
TGTGCCAGCAGTTACTCGAGGGGAAACACCATATATTTT
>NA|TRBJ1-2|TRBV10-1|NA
CASSPGSSSYGYTF
TGCGCCAGCAGCCCAGGGTCATCGAGCTATGGCTACACCTTC
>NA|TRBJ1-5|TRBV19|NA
CAMGVNQPQHF
TGTGCCATGGGGGTTAATCAGCCCCAGCATTTT